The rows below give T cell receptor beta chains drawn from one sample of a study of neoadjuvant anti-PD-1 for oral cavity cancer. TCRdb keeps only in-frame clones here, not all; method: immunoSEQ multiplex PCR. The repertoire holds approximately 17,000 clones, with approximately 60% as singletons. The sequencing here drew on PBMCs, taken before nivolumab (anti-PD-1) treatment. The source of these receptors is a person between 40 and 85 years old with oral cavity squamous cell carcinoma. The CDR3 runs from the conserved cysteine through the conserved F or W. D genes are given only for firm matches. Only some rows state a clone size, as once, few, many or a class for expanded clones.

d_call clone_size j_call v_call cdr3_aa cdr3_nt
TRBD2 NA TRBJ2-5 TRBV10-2 CASSDRLAMETQYF TGCGCCAGCAGTGACCGACTAGCCATGGAGACCCAGTACTTC
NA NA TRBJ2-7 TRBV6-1 CASSEAGRPGVYEQYF TGTGCCAGCAGTGAAGCGGGGAGACCGGGCGTCTACGAGCAGTACTTC
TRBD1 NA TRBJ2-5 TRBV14 CASSQWTGSQETQYF TGTGCCAGCAGCCAATGGACAGGGTCCCAAGAGACCCAGTACTTC
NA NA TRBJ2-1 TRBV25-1 CASSESAGRPSYNEQFF TGTGCCAGCAGTGAATCCGCGGGGCGTCCCTCCTACAATGAGCAGTTCTTC
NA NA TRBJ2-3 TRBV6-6 CASSPWGEGGTDTQYF TGTGCCAGCAGCCCATGGGGGGAGGGGGGCACAGATACGCAGTATTTT
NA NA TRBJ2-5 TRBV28 CASSLWGPEGTQYF TGTGCCAGCAGTTTATGGGGGCCGGAGGGGACCCAGTACTTC
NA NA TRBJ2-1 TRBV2 CASSGGATYNEQFF TGTGCCAGCAGTGGCGGCGCCACCTACAATGAGCAGTTCTTC
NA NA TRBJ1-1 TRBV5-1 CASSLDTPNTEAFF TGCGCCAGCAGCTTGGACACTCCCAACACTGAAGCTTTCTTT
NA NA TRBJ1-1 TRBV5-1 CASILGTGNTEAFF TGCGCCAGCATCCTTGGGACCGGGAACACTGAAGCTTTCTTT
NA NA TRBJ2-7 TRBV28 CASSLRYEQYF TGTGCCAGCAGCCTTCGGTACGAGCAGTACTTC
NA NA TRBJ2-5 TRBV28 CASSPFRVLETQYF TGTGCCAGCAGTCCCTTTAGGGTTTTGGAGACCCAGTACTTC
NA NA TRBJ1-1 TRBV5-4 CASSSATTGNTEAFF TGTGCCAGCAGCTCCGCAACGACAGGGAACACTGAAGCTTTCTTT
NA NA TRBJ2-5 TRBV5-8 CASSPRQLQETQYF TGTGCCAGCAGCCCCCGACAGCTACAAGAGACCCAGTACTTC
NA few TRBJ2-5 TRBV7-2 CASSFRGGETQYF TGTGCCAGCAGCTTCCGGGGCGGGGAGACCCAGTACTTC
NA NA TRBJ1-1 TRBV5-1 CASASTGMVDTEAFF TGCGCCAGCGCGTCCACGGGGATGGTGGACACTGAAGCTTTCTTT
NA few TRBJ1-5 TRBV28 CASSPTGTQNQPQHF TGTGCCAGCAGCCCCACCGGGACGCAAAATCAGCCCCAGCATTTT
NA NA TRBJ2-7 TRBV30 CAWGHNAYEQYF TGTGCCTGGGGACATAACGCCTACGAGCAGTACTTC
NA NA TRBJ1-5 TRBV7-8 CASSLSPTGGNQPQHF TGTGCCAGCAGCTTAAGTCCGACAGGTGGCAATCAGCCCCAGCATTTT
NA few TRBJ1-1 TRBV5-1 CASSSGAVTEAFF TGCGCCAGCAGCTCAGGGGCGGTCACTGAAGCTTTCTTT
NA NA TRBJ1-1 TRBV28 CASSFMRIPPSNTEAFF TGTGCCAGCAGTTTTATGAGGATCCCCCCATCGAACACTGAAGCTTTCTTT
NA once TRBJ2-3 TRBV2 CASSEGTTGDTQYF TGTGCCAGCAGTGAAGGGACTACCGGAGATACGCAGTATTTT
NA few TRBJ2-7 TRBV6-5 CASSTDSYEQYF TGTGCCAGCAGCACGGACAGCTACGAGCAGTACTTC